Listed below are T cell receptor beta chains from one sample, sequenced in a study of neurological immune-mediated disorders. TCRdb processed the 5' RACE reads anew with MiXCR; each CDR3 protein has one entry. The data hold roughly 30,000 distinct CDR3 sequences, with roughly an eighth observed a single time. Sequencing was carried out using PBMCs. These receptors all come from a woman aged 55-69 years in good health. Both conserved end residues are part of each CDR3. The order of the fields is J gene, clone size, D gene, V gene, CDR3 DNA, CDR3 protein. D genes are given only for firm matches. A clone size is listed for some rows: how often the clone was seen (once, few, many), or a class if it is expanded.

J: TRBJ1-1
size: many
D: .
V: TRBV5-1
DNA: TGCGCCAGCAGGTCGGGGGACACTGAAGCTTTCTTT
CDR3: CASRSGDTEAFF

J: TRBJ2-1
size: many
D: .
V: TRBV3-1
DNA: TGTGCCAGCAGCCATAGCGGATACAATGAGCAGTTCTTC
CDR3: CASSHSGYNEQFF

J: TRBJ2-5
size: many
D: TRBD1
V: TRBV12-3/TRBV12-4
DNA: TGTGCCAGCAGTTTAGGACAGGGGGCGCGTGAGACCCAGTACTTC
CDR3: CASSLGQGARETQYF

J: TRBJ1-2
size: many
D: TRBD1
V: TRBV9
DNA: TGTGCCAGCAGCGTAGGGACAGGGGGTGACTATGGCTACACCTTC
CDR3: CASSVGTGGDYGYTF

J: TRBJ2-7
size: many
D: TRBD2
V: TRBV20-1
DNA: TGCAGTGCTAGAGGAGCGGGGGGGCCGGTCGAGCAGTACTTC
CDR3: CSARGAGGPVEQYF

J: TRBJ2-5
size: .
D: .
V: TRBV5-1
DNA: TGCGCCAGCAGCTTGCTCCCGTCGGGCGAGACCCAGTACTTC
CDR3: CASSLLPSGETQYF

J: TRBJ2-3
size: many
D: TRBD2
V: TRBV5-1
DNA: TGCGCCAGCATCGCCGGGACTAGCGGGGAAACAGATACGCAGTATTTT
CDR3: CASIAGTSGETDTQYF

J: TRBJ2-6
size: many
D: TRBD2
V: TRBV3-1
DNA: TGTGCCAGCAGCCATGTGTCCGGGGGGGCTTATGGGGCCAACGTCCTGACTTTC
CDR3: CASSHVSGGAYGANVLTF

J: TRBJ2-7
size: many
D: TRBD2
V: TRBV7-8
DNA: TGTGCCAGCAGCTTTAGCGGGGGGGTCAGCGAGCAGTACTTC
CDR3: CASSFSGGVSEQYF

J: TRBJ1-2
size: many
D: .
V: TRBV7-2
DNA: TGTGCCAGCAGCTTCCCGACAGGCGGCTATGGCTACACCTTC
CDR3: CASSFPTGGYGYTF

J: TRBJ1-1
size: many
D: .
V: TRBV20-1
DNA: TGCAGTGCTAGAATCGGGGGCGCGAGGACTGAAGCTTTCTTT
CDR3: CSARIGGARTEAFF

J: TRBJ1-2
size: few
D: .
V: TRBV19
DNA: TGTGCCAGTAGTTCCTTAGCCGGCTATGGCTACACCTTC
CDR3: CASSSLAGYGYTF

J: TRBJ2-7
size: many
D: .
V: TRBV27
DNA: TGTGCCAGCAGTTTACGGTTCACCGAGTCGAACTTCTACGAGCAGTACTTC
CDR3: CASSLRFTESNFYEQYF

J: TRBJ1-2
size: many
D: TRBD1
V: TRBV20-1
DNA: TGCAGTGCTAGATCGAGGACAGGGCTCAACTATGGCTACACCTTC
CDR3: CSARSRTGLNYGYTF